The 10 T cell receptor beta chains below were found in one sample sequenced in a study of T cell changes during pregnancy in multiple sclerosis. Produced via immunoSEQ multiplex PCR; TCRdb's table is partial and in-frame only. The sample has around 86,000 clones, approximately 92% seen once; the top ten hold more than 0.8%. Sample: peripheral blood, taken in the first trimester of pregnancy. Source of these receptors: a female donor with multiple sclerosis, enrolled in a pregnancy study.

This chain joins TRBV7-9 and TRBJ2-7; the D gene is possibly TRBD2 (5 bases). This CDR3 is built from 15 residues. V was cut by 3 bases and J by 2 bases, with 14 bases left in between. Germline assignment: CDR1 SEHNR and CDR2 FQNEAQ (reference sequence). The CDR3 DNA sequence: TGTGCCAGCAGCTTCGCCACGGCGGAGGCCTACGAGCAGTACTTC. It is translated as CASSFATAEAYEQYF.

This chain connects TRBV7-6 to TRBJ2-7; tentative D call: TRBD1 (5 bases). The germline gives CDR1 SGHVS, CDR2 FNYEAQ. The germline V and J ends were trimmed by 0 bases and 5 bases, with 5 bases remaining between them. CDR3 length: 12 residues. The DNA for the CDR3 is TGTGCCAGCAGCTTAGCCAGGGACGAGCAGTACTTC. It specifies CASSLARDEQYF.

The gene calls are TRBV9 and TRBJ1-1; 8 bases are shared with TRBD1. Germline V gene sequence: CDR1 SGDLS, CDR2 YYNGEE. V lost 3 bases to trimming and J lost 4 bases; unmatched junction nucleotides: 8. There are 15 residues in the CDR3. DNA of the CDR3: TGTGCCAGCAGCGCTTTCGGACAGGGATCCACTGAAGCTTTCTTT. Translation gives CASSAFGQGSTEAFF. The full variable domain, completed using reference TRBV9 and TRBJ1-1, is DSGVTQTPKHLITATGQRVTLRCSPRSGDLSVYWYQQSLDQGLQFLIQYYNGEERAKGNILERFSAQQFPDLHSELNLSSLELGDSALYFCASSAFGQGSTEAFFGQGTRLTVV.

The chain couples TRBV5-1 to TRBJ2-1; TRBD1 matches 8 bases. Germline assignment: CDR1 SGHRS and CDR2 YFSETQ. V trimming: 2 bases; J trimming: 4 bases; junction bases outside the gene matches: 5. CDR3 length equals 15 residues. The CDR3 nucleotides are TGCGCCAGCAGCTTTTCCGGGACAGGATACAATGAGCAGTTCTTC. This translates into CASSFSGTGYNEQFF. Full variable domain (remainder filled in from reference TRBV5-1 and TRBJ2-1): KAGVTQTPRYLIKTRGQQVTLSCSPISGHRSVSWYQQTPGQGLQFLFEYFSETQRNKGNFPGRFSGRQFSNSRSEMNVSTLELGDSALYLCASSFSGTGYNEQFFGPGTRLTVL.

The chain is built from TRBV7-2 and TRBJ1-1; D unclear. V lost 1 base, J lost 0 bases, and 9 bases lay in between. Looked up from germline, CDR1 is SGHTA and CDR2 is FQGNSA. This CDR3 is built from 15 residues. CDR3 amino acids: CASSLEVGVNTEAFF. In nucleotides, the CDR3 is TGTGCCAGCAGCTTAGAGGTGGGAGTGAACACTGAAGCTTTCTTT.

This chain joins TRBV4-2 and TRBJ1-1; D call uncertain. Per germline, CDR1 LGHNA and CDR2 YNFKEQ. V was shortened by 0 bases and J by 5 bases, with 13 bases between the two germline ends. CDR3 length: 15 residues. Here the CDR3 reads CASSQDIGEATEAFF. The CDR3 DNA sequence: TGTGCCAGCAGCCAAGATATCGGGGAGGCGACTGAAGCTTTCTTT.

The chain links TRBV5-4 to TRBJ2-3, with 8 bases fitting TRBD1. J lost 4 bases, V lost 4 bases, and 11 bases had no gene match. The CDR3 loop spans 16 amino acids. CDR1 is SGHNT and CDR2 is YYREEE in the germline V gene (reference sequence). The CDR3 here is CASSRQGADWPDTQYF. In DNA, the CDR3 is TGTGCCAGCAGCCGTCAGGGGGCGGATTGGCCAGATACGCAGTATTTT.

The CDR3 sequence is CASSSTRLAGTYEQYF. DNA of the CDR3: TGTGCCAGCAGTTCCACTCGACTAGCGGGAACCTACGAGCAGTACTTC. V and J are TRBV27 and TRBJ2-7; 11 bases are a match to TRBD2. The CDR3 extends over 16 amino acids. Trimming removed 4 bases from V and 2 bases from J; junction bases left unmatched: 7. Germline CDR1 and CDR2: MNHEY and SMNVEV (reference sequence).

The chain's CDR3 is CASSELLLAGGKSTDTQYF. CDR3 DNA: TGTGCCAGCAGTGAATTATTACTAGCGGGAGGGAAGAGCACAGATACGCAGTATTTT. The chain combines TRBV2 with TRBJ2-3, with 13 nucleotides matching TRBD2. V was clipped by 2 bases and J by 0 bases; unmatched bases: 8. Germline CDR1 and CDR2: SNHLY and FYNNEI. The CDR3 length is 19 residues.

CDR3 in amino acids: CASSETRGSYNEQFF. CDR3 bases: TGTGCCAGCAGCGAGACTCGGGGCTCCTACAATGAGCAGTTCTTC. The V and J genes are TRBV9 and TRBJ2-1; a weak D match, TRBD2 (5 bases). Per germline, CDR1 SGDLS and CDR2 YYNGEE. V was shortened by 3 bases and J by 0 bases, with 10 bases between the two germline ends. CDR3 length: 15 amino acids.